This is a list of T cell receptor beta chains from one sample in a study of blood T cell repertoires in COVID-19. Profiling relied on immunoSEQ multiplex PCR, and the TCRdb table lists in-frame clones only, not all of them. This table holds a few hundred thousand clones, nearly 90% found once. The sequenced material came from peripheral blood. These receptors were taken from a woman aged 18 to 35 who had recovered from COVID-19. The CDR3 runs from the conserved cysteine through the conserved F or W. The D gene is left open where the match is weak. Clone size appears in some rows only: once, few, many, or a class for an expanded clone.

clone_size: -; v_call: TRBV13; d_call: TRBD1; j_call: TRBJ1-2; cdr3_aa: CASSLGQGAGGYTF; cdr3_nt: TGTGCCAGCAGCTTAGGCCAGGGGGCGGGAGGCTACACCTTC
clone_size: -; v_call: TRBV10-2; d_call: TRBD1; j_call: TRBJ1-6; cdr3_aa: CASSGDSSYNSPLHF; cdr3_nt: TGCGCCAGCAGTGGGGACAGCTCCTATAATTCACCCCTCCACTTT
clone_size: -; v_call: TRBV19; d_call: TRBD1; j_call: TRBJ1-1; cdr3_aa: CATEAGTGNQQTFTEAFF; cdr3_nt: TGTGCCACCGAGGCTGGGACAGGGAATCAGCAGACGTTCACTGAAGCTTTCTTT
clone_size: -; v_call: TRBV15; d_call: -; j_call: TRBJ1-5; cdr3_aa: CATSREFGVQPQHF; cdr3_nt: TGTGCCACCAGCAGAGAGTTCGGGGTTCAGCCCCAGCATTTT
clone_size: few; v_call: TRBV9; d_call: -; j_call: TRBJ2-2; cdr3_aa: CASSVEKRATGELFF; cdr3_nt: TGTGCCAGCAGCGTAGAAAAAAGAGCCACCGGGGAGCTGTTTTTT
clone_size: -; v_call: TRBV6-5; d_call: TRBD1; j_call: TRBJ1-1; cdr3_aa: CASSYRTGTMNTEAFF; cdr3_nt: TGTGCCAGCAGTTACAGGACAGGAACCATGAACACTGAAGCTTTCTTT
clone_size: -; v_call: TRBV5-5; d_call: TRBD1; j_call: TRBJ2-7; cdr3_aa: CASSGAGTDYEQYF; cdr3_nt: TGTGCCAGCAGCGGGGCCGGGACAGACTACGAGCAGTACTTC
clone_size: -; v_call: TRBV30; d_call: TRBD1; j_call: TRBJ1-1; cdr3_aa: CACTRDRAMRTEAFF; cdr3_nt: TGTGCCTGTACGCGGGACAGGGCGATGAGGACTGAAGCTTTCTTT
clone_size: once; v_call: TRBV19; d_call: -; j_call: TRBJ1-4; cdr3_aa: CATKVGGTKLFF; cdr3_nt: TGTGCCACCAAGGTAGGAGGGACGAAACTGTTTTTT
clone_size: -; v_call: TRBV6-1; d_call: -; j_call: TRBJ1-3; cdr3_aa: CASSELLTASGNTIYF; cdr3_nt: TGTGCCAGCAGTGAATTATTGACAGCCTCCGGGAACACCATATATTTT
clone_size: -; v_call: TRBV3-1/TRBV3-2; d_call: -; j_call: TRBJ2-3; cdr3_aa: CASSHRGDTQYF; cdr3_nt: TGTGCCAGCAGCCATAGGGGAGATACGCAGTATTTT
clone_size: -; v_call: TRBV28; d_call: TRBD1; j_call: TRBJ2-7; cdr3_aa: CASSLEVFRQGARTYEQYF; cdr3_nt: TGTGCCAGCAGTTTAGAAGTTTTTCGACAGGGGGCGCGGACCTACGAGCAGTACTTC
clone_size: -; v_call: TRBV5-1; d_call: -; j_call: TRBJ2-3; cdr3_aa: CASSYKAPSTDTQYF; cdr3_nt: TGCGCCAGCAGCTACAAAGCGCCTAGCACAGATACGCAGTATTTT
clone_size: -; v_call: TRBV11-3; d_call: TRBD1; j_call: TRBJ2-7; cdr3_aa: CASSPQGVTYEQYF; cdr3_nt: TGTGCCAGCAGCCCACAGGGGGTGACCTACGAGCAGTACTTC
clone_size: -; v_call: TRBV19; d_call: TRBD2; j_call: TRBJ2-1; cdr3_aa: CASSMLLAGNNEQFF; cdr3_nt: TGTGCCAGTAGTATGTTACTAGCGGGAAACAATGAGCAGTTCTTC
clone_size: -; v_call: TRBV5-6; d_call: TRBD1; j_call: TRBJ1-2; cdr3_aa: CASSSKGNRGKGYGYTF; cdr3_nt: TGTGCCAGCAGCTCAAAGGGGAACAGGGGAAAAGGCTATGGCTACACCTTC
clone_size: -; v_call: TRBV5-1; d_call: TRBD1; j_call: TRBJ2-5; cdr3_aa: CASSPGDRGKETQYF; cdr3_nt: TGCGCCAGCAGCCCGGGTGACAGGGGTAAAGAGACCCAGTACTTC
clone_size: -; v_call: TRBV4-1; d_call: TRBD1; j_call: TRBJ1-1; cdr3_aa: CASSQGAGGATEAFF; cdr3_nt: TGCGCCAGCAGCCAAGGCGCAGGGGGTGCCACTGAAGCTTTCTTT
clone_size: -; v_call: TRBV11-2; d_call: -; j_call: TRBJ1-1; cdr3_aa: CASSFTGNTEAFF; cdr3_nt: TGTGCCAGCAGCTTCACAGGGAACACTGAAGCTTTCTTT
clone_size: -; v_call: TRBV5-4; d_call: -; j_call: TRBJ2-1; cdr3_aa: CASSFRRGSSYNEQFF; cdr3_nt: TGTGCCAGCAGCTTCCGACGGGGGAGCTCCTACAATGAGCAGTTCTTC
clone_size: -; v_call: TRBV7-9; d_call: -; j_call: TRBJ1-2; cdr3_aa: CASSKTQRTANYGYTF; cdr3_nt: TGTGCCAGCAGCAAGACCCAAAGGACAGCCAACTATGGCTACACCTTC
clone_size: -; v_call: TRBV25-1; d_call: TRBD1; j_call: TRBJ1-6; cdr3_aa: CASSDLRDRGGETPLHF; cdr3_nt: TGTGCCAGCAGTGACCTCCGGGACAGGGGTGGTGAGACACCCCTCCACTTT
clone_size: -; v_call: TRBV6-1; d_call: -; j_call: TRBJ1-1; cdr3_aa: CASSDPRQDTEAFF; cdr3_nt: TGTGCCAGCAGTGACCCTCGACAAGACACTGAAGCTTTCTTT
clone_size: -; v_call: TRBV5-6; d_call: -; j_call: TRBJ2-2; cdr3_aa: CASSLGGSGELFF; cdr3_nt: TGTGCCAGCAGCTTGGGAGGGTCCGGGGAGCTGTTTTTT
clone_size: -; v_call: TRBV18; d_call: -; j_call: TRBJ1-1; cdr3_aa: CASSQNRDTEAFF; cdr3_nt: TGTGCCAGCTCGCAAAACAGGGACACTGAAGCTTTCTTT
clone_size: few; v_call: TRBV29-1; d_call: -; j_call: TRBJ2-5; cdr3_aa: CSGLRKTQYF; cdr3_nt: TGCAGCGGCTTGAGAAAGACCCAGTACTTC
clone_size: -; v_call: TRBV30; d_call: -; j_call: TRBJ1-3; cdr3_aa: CAWSQGLVEYPGNTIYF; cdr3_nt: TGTGCCTGGAGTCAGGGTCTGGTGGAGTACCCTGGAAACACCATATATTTT
clone_size: once; v_call: TRBV29-1; d_call: -; j_call: TRBJ1-2; cdr3_aa: CSVEDSSVNTF; cdr3_nt: TGCAGCGTTGAAGATTCCAGCGTTAACACCTTC